A single sample gave rise to the 8 T cell receptor beta chains below, sequenced in a study of shared clonotypes between healthy human individuals. The assay was immunoSEQ multiplex PCR, and TCRdb's table has in-frame clones only and misses some. The table shows some 1 million clones, with 65% to 75% occurring only once. The specimen was memory CD4+ T cells sorted from blood. Specified subset: CD45RA-negative fraction. These receptors all stem from a man aged 18 to 29 in good health.

The DNA of the CDR3 is TGTGCCAGCTCACCTAAGGAAGGGAAGTATGGCTACACCTTC. Translating gives CASSPKEGKYGYTF. This rearrangement joins TRBV18 to TRBJ1-2; D remains unclear. Trimming took off 3 bases at V and 5 bases at J, with 13 bases between the two ends. CDR1 is KGHSH, CDR2 LQKENI, per germline. This CDR3 comprises 14 residues.

The rearrangement joins TRBV9 to TRBJ1-1, with D perhaps TRBD1 (5 bases). The CDR3 loop spans 15 amino acids. CDR1 SGDLS and CDR2 YYNGEE come from the germline V gene. V dropped 4 bases and J dropped 5 bases, with 18 bases sitting between them. CDR3 bases: TGTGCCAGCAGCAAAGAGGGGTCTCGGGGAACTGAAGCTTTCTTT. It is translated as CASSKEGSRGTEAFF.

The chain carries TRBV27 and TRBJ1-5; no clear D gene. Germline values: CDR1 MNHEY, CDR2 SMNVEV (reference sequence). The V and J ends lost 6 bases and 5 bases respectively, with 17 bases between them. This CDR3 comprises 15 residues. Written as DNA, the CDR3 is TGTGCCAGCAGCCCACGGACGTCGGTCTATCAGCCCCAGCATTTT. Translating it yields CASSPRTSVYQPQHF.

This chain links TRBV6-6 with TRBJ2-7, with D perhaps matching TRBD2 (5 bases). Germline CDR1 reads MNHNY; CDR2 reads SVGAGI (reference sequence). V was trimmed by 2 bases and J by 9 bases, leaving 8 bases between them. The CDR3 consists of 11 residues. CDR3 coding DNA: TGTGCCAGCAGTTACGCGGGTGGGCAGTACTTC. Protein sequence: CASSYAGGQYF.

This clone was seen a handful of times. The chain links TRBV4-3 to TRBJ2-3; 10 nucleotides align to TRBD2. Germline V gives CDR1 LGHNA, CDR2 YSLEER. J lost 5 bases, V lost 4 bases, and 6 bases had no gene match. The CDR3 runs to 15 residues. The CDR3 loop reads CASSRVAGGQDTQYF. For the CDR3, the DNA is TGCGCCAGCAGCCGGGTAGCGGGAGGACAAGATACGCAGTATTTT.

This clone was counted only a few times. Written as DNA, the CDR3 is TGTGCCAGCTCAGATACACGCCAACCCAAGAACACCGGGGAGCTGTTTTTT. It specifies CASSDTRQPKNTGELFF. V gene TRBV18 combines with J gene TRBJ2-2; no reliable D call. The CDR3 runs to 17 residues. V was clipped by 5 bases and J by 1 base, with 17 bases between them. Germline CDR1 KGHSH, CDR2 LQKENI.

This chain joins TRBV6-6 and TRBJ2-7; TRBD1 matches at 10 bases. V shed 7 bases, J shed 1 base, and the junction held 1 base outside the gene matches. Per the germline V gene, CDR1 is MNHNY and CDR2 is SVGAGI (reference sequence). The CDR3 spans 13 residues. CDR3 loop: CASTGQGSYEQYF. DNA of the CDR3: TGTGCCAGCACGGGACAGGGGTCCTACGAGCAGTACTTC.

The chain employs TRBV10-3 and TRBJ1-1; TRBD1 agrees at 9 bases. This CDR3 has 16 residues. The germline gives CDR1 ENHRY, CDR2 SYGVKD. With 3 bases clipped from V and 1 base from J, the junction kept 6 bases outside the gene matches. The CDR3, as DNA: TGTGCCATCAGTGACCCGGGACAGGGCAGGAACACTGAAGCTTTCTTT. Translation: CAISDPGQGRNTEAFF.